A single sample is the source of the 5 T cell receptor beta chains below, sequenced in a study of cytomegalovirus exposure and HLA in healthy donors. TCRdb's copy holds only in-frame clones and misses some; the assay was immunoSEQ multiplex PCR. The data contain more than 140,000 clones, roughly nine tenths of them singletons. The sample was PBMCs. The receptors shown here come from a woman between 18 and 29 years old in good health and CMV-seropositive.

V usage is TRBV7-9 and J usage is TRBJ2-7; a weak D match, TRBD1 (6 bases). V lost 2 bases and J 2 bases, leaving 16 bases between the germline ends. From germline, CDR1 is SEHNR and CDR2 FQNEAQ (reference sequence). This CDR3 has 16 residues. The CDR3 sequence is CASSLPGVRYPYEQYF. The CDR3 nucleotides read TGTGCCAGCAGCTTACCAGGGGTAAGATATCCCTACGAGCAGTACTTC.

Here the CDR3 DNA reads TGTGCCAGCAGCACCCCGACAGGGAATGGGAGGAACTATGGCTACACCTTC. Translating it yields CASSTPTGNGRNYGYTF. The V and J genes are TRBV7-7 and TRBJ1-2; 7 bases align to TRBD1. The CDR3 loop spans 17 amino acids. CDR1 and CDR2 (germline): SSHAT, FNYEAQ (reference sequence). Trimming took 5 bases from V and 2 from J; bases not matched to a gene: 14.

This clone appeared a single time. V is TRBV28 and J is TRBJ1-2; D not certain. CDR1 and CDR2 from the germline V gene are MDHEN and SYDVKM. The V and J ends lost 6 bases and 4 bases respectively, with 12 bases between them. CDR3 length: 13 amino acids. As DNA, the CDR3 is TGTGCCAGCAGGTCGGCGGAATTCTATGGCTACACCTTC. It encodes CASRSAEFYGYTF.

This clone was detected once. The V and J genes are TRBV25-1 and TRBJ2-2, with D maybe TRBD1 (6 bases). Per germline, CDR1 MGHDK and CDR2 SYGVNS. With 5 bases removed from V and 7 bases from J, the gap between germline ends came to 11 bases. The CDR3 spans 13 residues. CDR3 in amino acids: CASSSQGYGELFF. CDR3 nucleotide sequence: TGTGCCAGCAGTTCCCAGGGGTACGGGGAGCTGTTTTTT.

The V gene is TRBV5-1, the J gene TRBJ2-7; TRBD2 matches at 9 bases. This CDR3 is 15 amino acids long. Germline CDR1 is SGHRS and CDR2 is YFSETQ. V was clipped by 4 bases and J by 2 bases; unmatched bases: 7. CDR3 amino acids: CASSLQAGGTYEQYF. CDR3 sequence (DNA): TGCGCCAGCAGCCTCCAAGCGGGAGGTACCTACGAGCAGTACTTC.